In this sample, the clone carrying this T cell receptor beta chain turned up a few times. The data were taken from a study of blood T cell repertoires in COVID-19. Turning to the study itself: Whether acute or convalescent, the COVID-19 samples came from the United States, Italy and Spain.

Sequencing used immunoSEQ multiplex PCR; TCRdb keeps in-frame clones, though not all of them. The table includes nearly 300,000 clones, about 88% detected once. Germline V CDR1 and CDR2: SNHLY, FYNNEI. The CDR3 runs 17 residues. V trimming: 5 bases; J trimming: 4 bases; junction bases outside the gene matches: 12. This clonotype was obtained from a human donor with COVID-19, enrolled during active disease. The donor label of this sample is uncertain. The sequencing input was peripheral blood. The gene calls are TRBV2 and TRBJ2-1, with 9 bases identical to TRBD2. Here the CDR3 reads CASSTGASGIRYNEQFF. CDR3 nucleotides: TGTGCCAGCAGTACTGGGGCTAGCGGGATCAGGTACAATGAGCAGTTCTTC.